This T cell receptor (beta chain) was sequenced during a study of T cell responses to AZD1222 COVID-19 vaccine. Whole-study results and caveats: There were mostly white British donors and more females than males, and clonal diversity was possibly underestimated.

As concerns this clone: What it binds is not known.

The V gene end was trimmed by 4 bases and the J gene end by 6 bases; junction bases not matched to a gene: 3. The germline CDR1 and CDR2 sequences are SGHRS and YFSETQ. This CDR3 is 14 amino acids long. TCRdb's copy holds only in-frame clones and misses some; the assay was immunoSEQ multiplex PCR. This sample yields 85,000 to 90,000 clones, of which more than 75% are seen a single time; around 3% belongs to the top ten. The receptor's source is an adult in good health. V is TRBV5-1 and J is TRBJ1-4; the match to TRBD1 covers 10 bases. This material consisted of peripheral blood, taken on day 0 of AZD1222 vaccination. This chain's CDR3 is CASSTGQGDEKLFF. For the CDR3, the DNA is TGCGCCAGCAGCACCGGACAGGGGGATGAAAAACTGTTTTTT.